The text below deals with one T cell receptor (beta chain). The CDR3 has 13 residues. The ends were cut back, 0 bases at V and 3 bases at J, with 8 bases in the middle. From germline, CDR1 is DFQATT and CDR2 SNEGSKA (reference sequence). This entry belongs to a study of blood T cells in healthy people across ages. Sample-barcoded 5' priming and a J-beta primer mix drove a second PCR of about 6 to 12 cycles. TCRdb ran MiXCR on the 5' RACE reads and lists one entry per CDR3 protein. The repertoire consists of about 1.6 million distinct CDR3 sequences, with 30% to 40% occurring once and the leading ten covering around 11%.

The rearrangement joins TRBV20-1 to TRBJ2-5; D may be TRBD1 or TRBD2 (5 bases each). Sequenced material: blood. The origin of this receptor is a woman aged 25 to 39 in good health. The CDR3, as DNA: TGCAGTGCTAGAGAATTGGGGGAAGAGACCCAGTACTTC. This gives the protein CSARELGEETQYF.